This T cell receptor (beta chain) appears in the sequencing data of a study of molecular identifiers for immune sequencing clone quantification. Points from the study as a whole: Molecules of identical TCR sharing a barcode could underestimate highly expanded clone sizes.

TCRdb re-called the PCR reads with MiXCR, one entry per CDR3 protein. The table records about 640,000 distinct CDR3 sequences, 15% to 20% of them present only once. V gave up 3 bases and J gave up 6 bases, with 15 bases separating them. The germline gives CDR1 MDHEN, CDR2 SYDVKM. The CDR3 covers 14 residues. Details on this clonotype: Its antigen is unidentified.

The sample was naive CD8+ T cells from blood, with Jurkat cell RNA spiked in. The subset is: FACS-sorted CD8+CD4-CCR7+CD45RA+ naive T cells. This sequence was found in a human donor in good health. Some libraries in this study had Jurkat cell RNA spiked in. The rearrangement joins TRBV28 to TRBJ2-7, with D possibly matching TRBD2 (6 bases). The CDR3 DNA reads TGTGCCAGCAGTTTCGCCGCGGGGTCGGGCGAGCAGTACTTC. Translated: CASSFAAGSGEQYF. The full variable domain, rest sourced from reference TRBV28 and TRBJ2-7, is DVKVTQSSRYLVKRTGEKVFLECVQDMDHENMFWYRQDPGLGLRLIYFSYDVKMKEKGDIPEGYSVSREKKERFSLILESASTNQTSMYLCASSFAAGSGEQYFGPGTRLTVT.